The rows below give T cell receptor beta chains drawn from one sample of a study of shared clonotypes between healthy human individuals. Produced via immunoSEQ multiplex PCR; TCRdb's table is partial and in-frame only. Here the sample spans more than 400,000 clones, 95% to 97% being singletons. Sequenced material: naive CD4+ T cells sorted from blood. The receptors come from a woman aged 25 to 39 in good health. CDR3s include the opening cysteine and the closing phenylalanine or tryptophan. The D gene is left open where the match is weak. Some rows mark clone size as missing; the rest say once, few, many or name a class of expanded clone.

-	-	TRBV19	TRBJ2-1	TGTGCCAGTAGTCTACAACAGGGTATTGAGCAGTTCTTC	CASSLQQGIEQFF
-	-	TRBV5-5	TRBJ1-4	TGTGCCAGCAGCTTGGTCAGCGATGAAAAACTGTTTTTT	CASSLVSDEKLFF
-	-	TRBV13	TRBJ1-1	TGTGCCAGCAGCCCCGGGCAACACGGTGAAGCTTTCTTT	CASSPGQHGEAFF
-	-	TRBV29-1	TRBJ2-5	TGCAGCGTTGAACGCGGTTCCGAAGAGACCCAGTACTTC	CSVERGSEETQYF
TRBD1	-	TRBV28	TRBJ2-7	TGTGCCAGCAGTTTGTCACAGGGGCGCTACGAGCAGTACTTC	CASSLSQGRYEQYF
TRBD1	-	TRBV15	TRBJ2-7	TGTGCCACCAGCAGGGGACAGGGTCCCTACGAGCAGTACTTC	CATSRGQGPYEQYF
TRBD2	-	TRBV18	TRBJ2-6	TGTGCCAGCTCACCGGGGACTAGCGGGAGGAGCGGGGCCAACGTCCTGACTTTC	CASSPGTSGRSGANVLTF
-	-	TRBV19	TRBJ1-2	TGTGCCAGTAGTATCGACAGCGCTCCTAACTATGGCTACACCTTC	CASSIDSAPNYGYTF
-	-	TRBV19	TRBJ2-7	TGTGCCAGTAGTACCGACAGTACCTACGAGCAGTACTTC	CASSTDSTYEQYF
-	few	TRBV5-1	TRBJ2-1	TGCGCCAGCAGCTTGTCGAGCGGCTCCTACAATGAGCAGTTCTTC	CASSLSSGSYNEQFF
-	-	TRBV5-3	TRBJ1-2	TGTGCCTCGAGCCGCAGGGGCCATGGCTACACCTTC	CASSRRGHGYTF
-	once	TRBV19	TRBJ1-3	TGTGCCAGTAGCATCGGGTTCTCTGGAAACACCATATATTTT	CASSIGFSGNTIYF
-	-	TRBV5-1	TRBJ1-5	TGCGCCAGCAGCTTGGGTCGGGACCAGCCCCAGCATTTT	CASSLGRDQPQHF
TRBD1	-	TRBV2	TRBJ1-2	TGTGCCAGCAGCCTCCTCGACAGGGGGGACGGCTACACCTTC	CASSLLDRGDGYTF
-	-	TRBV7-7	TRBJ2-1	TGTGCCAGCAGCTTACTTGTGGGAGACTACAATGAGCAGTTCTTC	CASSLLVGDYNEQFF
-	-	TRBV6-1	TRBJ2-5	TGTGCCAGCAGTGTTGGAGGGCGGCGGGAGACCCAGTACTTC	CASSVGGRRETQYF
-	-	TRBV7-8	TRBJ2-7	TGTGCCAGCAGCGTAGAGATCGAGCAGTACTTC	CASSVEIEQYF
TRBD2	once	TRBV11-2	TRBJ2-3	TGTGCCAGCAGCTTATTTAATAGCGGGGGTAACACAGATACGCAGTATTTT	CASSLFNSGGNTDTQYF
-	-	TRBV5-1	TRBJ2-3	TGCGCCAGCAGCTTAGAGATCCCTTCCACAGATACGCAGTATTTT	CASSLEIPSTDTQYF
-	-	TRBV28	TRBJ1-5	TGTGCCAGCAGTTCAGGGACCACTAGCAATCAGCCCCAGCATTTT	CASSSGTTSNQPQHF
-	-	TRBV4-1	TRBJ2-7	TGCGCCAGCAGCCAAGAAGGGGGAACATATGTCTACGAGCAGTACTTC	CASSQEGGTYVYEQYF
TRBD2	-	TRBV28	TRBJ2-1	TGTGCCAGCAGTCCGGAGGCGGGAGGGGCCTTTTACAATGAGCAGTTCTTC	CASSPEAGGAFYNEQFF
-	-	TRBV2	TRBJ2-7	TGTGCCAGCAGGGAAAGGAGTACCTACGAGCAGTACTTC	CASRERSTYEQYF
TRBD1	-	TRBV6-6	TRBJ1-4	TGTGCCAGCAGTTTTTCGGGACAGGGAACTAATGAAAAACTGTTTTTT	CASSFSGQGTNEKLFF
-	once	TRBV6-5	TRBJ1-2	TGTGCCAGCAGGCAGGGTAACTATGGCTACACCTTC	CASRQGNYGYTF
-	-	TRBV7-2	TRBJ2-3	TGTGCCAGCAGCTTAGTCTACACAGATACGCAGTATTTT	CASSLVYTDTQYF
-	-	TRBV14	TRBJ2-1	TGTGCCAGCAGCCCCAGGGGGAGGGAGAGGAATGAGCAGTTCTTC	CASSPRGRERNEQFF
TRBD2	once	TRBV15	TRBJ2-1	TGTGCCACCAGCAGAGGGGGGACGGGAGGTGAGCAGTTCTTC	CATSRGGTGGEQFF
-	once	TRBV7-8	TRBJ2-3	TGTGCCAGCAGCTTACAGAGCCCTAGCACAGATACGCAGTATTTT	CASSLQSPSTDTQYF
TRBD2	-	TRBV14	TRBJ2-1	TGTGCCAGCAGCCTACGCGGGAGGGCCTACAATGAGCAGTTCTTC	CASSLRGRAYNEQFF
-	-	TRBV5-6	TRBJ2-2	TGTGCCAGCAGCCTGAGGGGTGGGACCGGGGAGCTGTTTTTT	CASSLRGGTGELFF
-	-	TRBV7-9	TRBJ2-3	TGTGCCAGCAGCTTGTTGGGGGAAGATACGCAGTATTTT	CASSLLGEDTQYF
TRBD2	-	TRBV5-4	TRBJ2-7	TGTGCCAGCAAAAAAGGGACTAGCGGGATTTACGAGCAGTACTTC	CASKKGTSGIYEQYF
-	-	TRBV28	TRBJ1-6	TGTGCCAGCAGTCCCTCCTATAATTCACCCCTCCACTTT	CASSPSYNSPLHF
TRBD1	once	TRBV29-1	TRBJ2-6	TGCAGCGTTCCTCGGGACAGCGAATACTCTGGGGCCAACGTCCTGACTTTC	CSVPRDSEYSGANVLTF
-	-	TRBV5-4	TRBJ2-2	TGTGCCAGCAGCTTGGGAGGGAAGTTCACCGGGGAGCTGTTTTTT	CASSLGGKFTGELFF
TRBD2	once	TRBV7-9	TRBJ2-1	TGTGCCAGCAGCCGACTAGCGGGAGCGCCGAAGTCCTACAATGAGCAGTTCTTC	CASSRLAGAPKSYNEQFF
TRBD1	-	TRBV6-4	TRBJ1-4	TGTGCCAGCAGTCCACCGACAGGGGGCGGAAAACTGTTTTTT	CASSPPTGGGKLFF
-	-	TRBV30	TRBJ1-1	TGTGCCTGGAGGCCTGGTGGGGGCACTGAAGCTTTCTTT	CAWRPGGGTEAFF